A single sample gave rise to the 20 T cell receptor beta chains below, sequenced in a study of shared clonotypes between healthy human individuals. Profiling relied on immunoSEQ multiplex PCR, and the TCRdb table lists in-frame clones only, not all of them. In the table there are over a million clones, about 96% of which are singletons. The specimen was naive CD4+ T cells sorted from blood. Subset indicated: CD45RA+ positively selected. These receptors all come from a man aged 30 to 45 in good health.

This clone was observed once. No DNA is shown, since the ends of the CDR3 on it are uncertain; the CDR3 is the one TCRdb lists. The CDR3 protein is CASSVGGGTEFF. V and J are TRBV18 and TRBJ2-1. The CDR3 spans 12 residues, counting both ends. From germline, CDR1 is KGHSH and CDR2 LQKENI.

The chain has TRBV5-1 and TRBJ2-3, with D perhaps TRBD2 (5 bases). Trimming left V 0 bases short and J 1 base short, with 9 bases between. CDR1 is SGHRS and CDR2 is YFSETQ in the germline V gene. This CDR3 has 15 amino acids. In DNA form, the CDR3 reads TGCGCCAGCAGCTTGGCAGCTAGCCGCACAGATACGCAGTATTTT. It specifies CASSLAASRTDTQYF.

The rearrangement links TRBV27 to TRBJ2-1; 9 nucleotides line up with TRBD1. This CDR3 has 15 residues. CDR1 and CDR2 from the germline V gene are MNHEY and SMNVEV (reference sequence). The J segment lost 5 bases and the V segment lost 5 bases, leaving 7 bases of the junction unmatched. The CDR3 nucleotides read TGTGCCAGCAGTCAGCCGGGACAGGGTCACAATGAGCAGTTCTTC. Amino acids: CASSQPGQGHNEQFF.

The chain has TRBV5-1 and TRBJ2-3; perhaps TRBD2 as D (6 bases). Trimming shortened V by 0 bases and J by 4 bases, and 9 bases separated the two germline ends. Germline V gives CDR1 SGHRS, CDR2 YFSETQ. CDR3 length equals 14 residues. The CDR3 nucleotides read TGCGCCAGCAGCTTGGCCCGGGAGTCAGATACGCAGTATTTT. Residues: CASSLARESDTQYF.

This rearrangement joins TRBV28 to TRBJ2-7, with TRBD1 identical over 10 bases. Germline CDR1 is MDHEN and CDR2 is SYDVKM. V lost 7 bases, J lost 7 bases, and 13 bases stayed unmatched. This CDR3 is 15 amino acids long. CDR3 in DNA: TGTGCCAGCAAGACTTCCGGACAGGGGGTTTGGGAGCAGTACTTC. It encodes CASKTSGQGVWEQYF.

The V and J genes are TRBV7-6 and TRBJ2-3; the match to TRBD2 covers 8 bases. This CDR3 region has 14 residues. Germline CDR1 and CDR2: SGHVS and FNYEAQ. V dropped 2 bases and J dropped 5; count of bases not matched to a gene: 3. The CDR3 bases are TGTGCCAGCAGCTTACCCAGCGGGAGAGATACGCAGTATTTT. Its translation is CASSLPSGRDTQYF.

This clone was observed a single time. This chain links TRBV29-1 with TRBJ2-1, with D unresolved. The CDR3 spans 13 residues. V lost 5 bases, J lost 11 bases, and 19 bases lay in between. CDR1 and CDR2 from the germline V gene are SQVTM and ANQGSEA. CDR3 loop: CSVFLATGPQQFF. CDR3 bases: TGCAGCGTTTTTTTGGCGACCGGACCGCAGCAGTTCTTC.

The chain uses TRBV30 and TRBJ1-2; TRBD1 might be the D (5 bases). V was pared by 8 bases and J by 7 bases, with 11 bases between. Germline lookup yields CDR1 GTSNPN and CDR2 SVGIG (reference sequence). This CDR3 spans 10 amino acids. In DNA form, the CDR3 reads TGTGCCGGAGGGGTTTCTGGCTACACCTTC. Translated, it gives CAGGVSGYTF.

The chain employs TRBV29-1 and TRBJ2-5, with a weak D call TRBD1 (6 bases). This CDR3 region has 14 residues. CDR1 is SQVTM and CDR2 is ANQGSEA in the germline V gene. Between the trimmed V and J ends, which lost 3 bases and 0 bases, there was a span of 11 bases. DNA of the CDR3: TGCAGCGTTGAGGACAGAGAGTACCAAGAGACCCAGTACTTC. Translating gives CSVEDREYQETQYF.

This clone came up once. The chain recombines TRBV2 with TRBJ2-5, with 8 bases fitting TRBD2. The CDR3 sequence is 16 residues long. V shed 3 bases, J shed 4 bases, and the junction held 10 bases outside the gene matches. CDR1 and CDR2 (germline): SNHLY, FYNNEI. The CDR3: CASSEPGGTGRETQYF. The DNA of the CDR3 is TGTGCCAGCAGTGAGCCGGGAGGGACGGGTAGAGAGACCCAGTACTTC.

This clone was detected once. The chain uses TRBV5-1 and TRBJ2-3; 11 bases map to TRBD2. The ends lost 0 bases at V and 3 bases at J; junction bases unmatched: 6. The CDR3 runs to 17 residues. Germline-derived CDR1 and CDR2 are SGHRS and YFSETQ. CDR3 loop: CASSLAVAGGFTDTQYF. DNA of the CDR3: TGCGCCAGCAGCTTGGCGGTAGCGGGAGGGTTTACAGATACGCAGTATTTT.

J is TRBJ2-2 and V is TRBV6-1; TRBD1 aligns across 10 bases. Germline V CDR1 and CDR2: MNHNS, SASEGT. There are 17 residues in the CDR3. Trimming cost V 1 base and J 0 bases; bases outside gene matches: 2. The CDR3 sequence is CASSEGTGGANTGELFF. CDR3 coding DNA: TGTGCCAGCAGTGAAGGGACAGGGGGTGCGAACACCGGGGAGCTGTTTTTT.

This chain connects TRBV6-4 to TRBJ1-2; a weak D match, TRBD1 (5 bases). Germline CDR1 is MRHNA and CDR2 is SNTAGT. CDR3 length equals 15 residues. Trimming stripped 5 bases from V and 0 bases from J, with 13 bases between. For the CDR3, the DNA is TGTGCCAGCAGTCGAACAGGAACTACTAACTATGGCTACACCTTC. The encoded protein is CASSRTGTTNYGYTF.

This clone came up once. This chain links TRBV30 with TRBJ2-1; D gene unclear. V gave up 6 bases and J gave up 9 bases, with 9 bases separating them. The CDR3 spans 10 residues. Germline CDR1 GTSNPN, CDR2 SVGIG (reference sequence). Here the CDR3 DNA reads TGTGCCTGTGGGCTCCTTGAGCAGTTCTTC. It is translated as CACGLLEQFF.

This chain connects TRBV28 to TRBJ1-1; D possibly corresponds to TRBD1 (5 bases). Germline V CDR1 and CDR2: MDHEN, SYDVKM. This CDR3 spans 16 amino acids. V was clipped by 7 bases and J by 6 bases, with 24 bases between them. The CDR3 here is CASTLRGGNLMAEAFF. In nucleotides, the CDR3 is TGTGCCAGCACCCTTAGGGGAGGTAATCTGATGGCTGAAGCTTTCTTT.

This clone was seen once. CDR3 loop: CASMPRLAGDYNEQFF. CDR3 in DNA: TGTGCCAGCATGCCAAGGCTAGCGGGAGACTACAATGAGCAGTTCTTC. The chain links TRBV27 to TRBJ2-1, with 10 bases aligning to TRBD2. The CDR3 length is 16 residues. CDR1 MNHEY and CDR2 SMNVEV come from the germline V gene (reference sequence). Trimming cost V 7 bases and J 3 bases; bases outside gene matches: 9.

This clone was counted once. This chain joins TRBV9 and TRBJ2-7; 9 nucleotides agree with TRBD1. CDR1 and CDR2 from the germline V gene are SGDLS and YYNGEE. V lost 4 bases and J lost 7; bases outside the gene matches: 12. CDR3 length equals 15 residues. In nucleotides, the CDR3 is TGTGCCAGCAGCCTTTTGGACAGGGGAGGGGGAGAGCAGTACTTC. Translated: CASSLLDRGGGEQYF.

The CDR3 DNA follows: TGCGCCAGCAGCCCCGGGAGGGGGGCTTGGGAGACCCAGTACTTC. Protein: CASSPGRGAWETQYF. This chain joins TRBV5-1 and TRBJ2-5; 8 bases agree with TRBD2. Germline-derived CDR1 and CDR2 are SGHRS and YFSETQ. The CDR3 length is 15 residues. The V and J ends lost 4 bases and 5 bases, in that order; junction bases with no gene match: 10.

This clone occurred a few times. Within the sample, other DNA sequences also encode this same CDR3. The V and J genes are TRBV18 and TRBJ2-1; possible D gene TRBD1, 6 bases. CDR3 length: 15 amino acids. V dropped 2 bases and J dropped 0 bases, with 8 bases sitting between them. Germline V gene lookup returns CDR1 KGHSH and CDR2 LQKENI. The CDR3 region is CASSPTGSSYNEQFF. CDR3 bases: TGTGCCAGCTCACCAACAGGGAGCTCCTACAATGAGCAGTTCTTC.

The CDR3 spells CASSFKRENTGELFF. The CDR3 bases are TGTGCCAGCAGCTTTAAGCGGGAGAACACCGGGGAGCTGTTTTTT. V and J are TRBV5-6 and TRBJ2-2; TRBD2 matches at 7 bases. The junction had 2 bases not matched to a gene; V was cut back by 2 bases and J by 1 base. The germline CDR1 and CDR2 sequences are SGHDT and YYEEEE. CDR3 length equals 15 residues. The complete variable domain, with remaining parts taken from reference TRBV5-6 and TRBJ2-2, reads DAGVTQSPTHLIKTRGQQVTLRCSPKSGHDTVSWYQQALGQGPQFIFQYYEEEERQRGNFPDRFSGHQFPNYSSELNVNALLLGDSALYLCASSFKRENTGELFFGEGSRLTVL.